This TCR beta chain emerged from a study of cytomegalovirus exposure and HLA in healthy donors. Whole-study results and caveats: Cytomegalovirus-associated TCR beta chains were listed, numbering 150 to 200. Later examination showed HLA-associated TCR beta chains had greater clonal expansion than equally common others.

PCR employed 60 Vbeta and 13 Jbeta primers. Only in-frame clones appear in the TCRdb table, and some are missing; sequencing was by immunoSEQ multiplex PCR. The table lists 150,000 to 200,000 clones, 65% to 80% of them singletons. The CDR3 sequence is 14 residues long. Trimming removed 1 base at V and 9 bases at J, with 13 bases between. Germline CDR1 is SEHNR and CDR2 is FQNEAQ (reference sequence). For this clone: Its specificity is unknown.

The chain joins TRBV7-9 to TRBJ2-1; weak D call: TRBD2 (6 bases). The sample consisted of PBMCs. The receptor comes from a woman aged 25 to 45 in good health and CMV-seronegative. In DNA form, the CDR3 reads TGTGCCAGCAGCTTAGAAGGGACTGCGAGTGAGCAGTTCTTC. Translating gives CASSLEGTASEQFF.